Below, one TCR beta chain is given with its context. Its antigen is undetermined. The data stem from a study of post-analysis software for immune sequencing data. Whole-study context: The disease courses covered relapsing-remitting, secondary progressive and progressive-relapsing multiple sclerosis. Broader study findings: Four to six TRBV segments, including TRBV5-6, TRBV5-1 and TRBV20-1, were more frequent in patients than controls. Controls had significantly higher normalized Chao1 diversity than multiple sclerosis patients.

TCR beta cDNA libraries included unique molecular identifiers. Each CDR3 protein is one row after TCRdb ran MiXCR on the PCR reads. Here the sample spans around 190,000 distinct CDR3 sequences, 29% being singletons. This CDR3 contains 16 residues. CDR1 is SQVTM, CDR2 ANQGSEA, per germline. Trimming removed 4 bases from V and 2 bases from J, with 19 bases in between. V is TRBV29-1 and J is TRBJ2-3, with D unclear. This clonotype originated in a girl under 18 with multiple sclerosis. Source material: blood. CDR3: CSVAGPRERNTDTQYF. The CDR3 DNA follows: TGCAGCGTTGCCGGACCGCGAGAGAGAAACACAGATACGCAGTATTTT.